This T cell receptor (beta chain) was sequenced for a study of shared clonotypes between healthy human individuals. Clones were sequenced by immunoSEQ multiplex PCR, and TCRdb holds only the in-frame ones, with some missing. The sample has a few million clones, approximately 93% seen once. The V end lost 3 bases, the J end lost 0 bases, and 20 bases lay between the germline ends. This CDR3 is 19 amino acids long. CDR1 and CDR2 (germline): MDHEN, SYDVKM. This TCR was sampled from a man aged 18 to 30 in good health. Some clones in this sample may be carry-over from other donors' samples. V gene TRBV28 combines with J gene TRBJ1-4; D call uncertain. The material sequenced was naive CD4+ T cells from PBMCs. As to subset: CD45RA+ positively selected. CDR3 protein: CASSFWRRNPTATNEKLFF. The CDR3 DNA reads TGTGCCAGCAGTTTCTGGAGACGCAACCCAACCGCAACTAATGAAAAACTGTTTTTT.